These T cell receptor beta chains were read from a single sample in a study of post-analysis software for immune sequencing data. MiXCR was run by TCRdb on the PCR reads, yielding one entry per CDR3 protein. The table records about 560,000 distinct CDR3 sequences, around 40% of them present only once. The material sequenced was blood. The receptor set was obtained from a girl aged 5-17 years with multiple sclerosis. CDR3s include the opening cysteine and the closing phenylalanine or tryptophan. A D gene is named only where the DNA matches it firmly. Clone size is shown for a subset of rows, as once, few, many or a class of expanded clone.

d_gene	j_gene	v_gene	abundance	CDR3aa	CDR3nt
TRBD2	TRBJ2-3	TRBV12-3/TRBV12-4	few	CASRMREGSTDTQYF	TGTGCCAGCAGGATGCGGGAGGGGAGCACAGATACGCAGTATTTT
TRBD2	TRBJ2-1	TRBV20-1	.	CSAMGGSSYNEQFF	TGCAGTGCCATGGGGGGGAGCTCCTACAATGAGCAGTTCTTC
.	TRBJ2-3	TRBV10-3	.	CAIRAGTTSTDTQYF	TGTGCCATCAGAGCCGGGACAACTAGCACAGATACGCAGTATTTT
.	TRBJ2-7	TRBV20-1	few	CSAREGDEQYF	TGCAGTGCTAGAGAAGGGGACGAGCAGTACTTC
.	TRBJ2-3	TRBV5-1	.	CASSEQPSGRDLTDTQYF	TGCGCCAGCAGCGAACAGCCGAGTGGCCGGGACTTAACAGATACGCAGTATTTT
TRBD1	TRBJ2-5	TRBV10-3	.	CAISSRDRVGQTQYF	TGTGCCATCAGCTCCCGGGACAGGGTGGGGCAGACCCAGTACTTC
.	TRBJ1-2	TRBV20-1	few	CSARDLGGPGYTF	TGCAGTGCTAGAGATCTGGGGGGGCCTGGCTACACCTTC
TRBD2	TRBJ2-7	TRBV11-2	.	CASSSGTSDEQYF	TGTGCCAGCAGCAGCGGGACTAGCGACGAGCAGTACTTC
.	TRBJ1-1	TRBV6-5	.	CASKYGGLITEAFF	TGTGCCAGCAAATATGGGGGGCTTATCACTGAAGCTTTCTTT
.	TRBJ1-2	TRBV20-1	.	CSARSGWADGYTF	TGCAGTGCTAGAAGCGGTTGGGCGGATGGCTACACCTTC
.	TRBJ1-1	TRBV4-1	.	CASSQDGAFNWNLNTEAFF	TGCGCCAGCAGCCAAGATGGGGCTTTTAACTGGAATTTGAACACTGAAGCTTTCTTT
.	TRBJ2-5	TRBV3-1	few	CASSQVSQETQYF	TGTGCCAGCAGCCAAGTCAGTCAAGAGACCCAGTACTTC
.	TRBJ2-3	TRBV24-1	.	CATSDPWTGTDTQYF	TGTGCCACCAGTGATCCCTGGACAGGCACAGATACGCAGTATTTT
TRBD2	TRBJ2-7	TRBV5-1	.	CASSGTSGRNPYEQYF	TGCGCCAGCAGCGGGACTAGCGGGAGGAATCCCTACGAGCAGTACTTC
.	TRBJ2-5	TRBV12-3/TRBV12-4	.	CASSASGAETQYF	TGTGCCAGCAGTGCCTCAGGGGCAGAGACCCAGTACTTC
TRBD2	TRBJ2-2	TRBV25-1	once	CASSEFRGGLAGGELFF	TGTGCCAGCAGTGAATTTCGGGGAGGACTAGCTGGCGGGGAGCTGTTTTTT
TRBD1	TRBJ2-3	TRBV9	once	CANSVEGAAPTQYF	TGTGCCAACAGCGTAGAGGGGGCAGCTCCAACGCAGTATTTT
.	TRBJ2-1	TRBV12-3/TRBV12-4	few	CASSFAEHYYNEQFF	TGTGCCAGCAGTTTCGCCGAGCACTACTACAATGAGCAGTTCTTC
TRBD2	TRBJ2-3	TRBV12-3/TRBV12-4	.	CASRRAGGSADTQYF	TGTGCCAGCAGAAGAGCGGGAGGGAGTGCAGATACGCAGTATTTT
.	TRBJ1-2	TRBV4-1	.	CASSQDPGMVFFDGYTF	TGCGCCAGCAGCCAAGATCCAGGGATGGTCTTTTTTGATGGCTACACCTTC
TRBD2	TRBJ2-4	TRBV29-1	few	CSVESGTGNIQYF	TGCAGCGTTGAAAGCGGGACGGGGAACATTCAGTACTTC
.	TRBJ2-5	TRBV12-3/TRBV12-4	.	CASSLIADQETQYF	TGTGCCAGCAGTTTAATAGCGGATCAAGAGACCCAGTACTTC
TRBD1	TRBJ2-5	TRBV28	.	CASSPPGQGRETQYF	TGTGCCAGCAGTCCACCGGGACAGGGTAGGGAGACCCAGTACTTC
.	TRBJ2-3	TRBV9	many	CASSVVTDTQYF	TGTGCCAGCAGCGTAGTCACAGATACGCAGTATTTT
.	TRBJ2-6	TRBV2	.	CASSISGANVPTF	TGTGCCAGTTCTATCTCTGGGGCCAACGTCCCGACTTTC
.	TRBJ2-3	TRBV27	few	CASSLRLGDTQYF	TGTGCCAGCAGTCTACGGCTTGGAGATACGCAGTATTTT
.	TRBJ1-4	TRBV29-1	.	CSAAKGNEKLFF	TGCAGCGCCGCTAAGGGGAACGAAAAACTGTTTTTT
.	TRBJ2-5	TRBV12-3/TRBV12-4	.	CASRAPSYQETQYF	TGTGCCAGCAGGGCTCCATCGTACCAAGAGACCCAGTACTTC
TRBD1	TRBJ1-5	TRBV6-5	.	CASSYGTGENQPQHF	TGTGCCAGCAGTTACGGGACAGGGGAGAATCAGCCCCAGCATTTT
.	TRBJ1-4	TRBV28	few	CASSLSGPWGVEKLFF	TGTGCCAGCAGTCTCTCCGGGCCTTGGGGGGTTGAAAAACTGTTTTTT
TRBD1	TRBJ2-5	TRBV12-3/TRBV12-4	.	CASSSRQGETQYF	TGTGCCAGCAGTTCCCGACAGGGTGAGACCCAGTACTTC
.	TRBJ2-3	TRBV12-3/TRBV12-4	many	CASSFDTQYF	TGTGCCAGCAGTTTTGATACGCAGTATTTT
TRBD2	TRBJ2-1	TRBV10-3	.	CAISESGTSGRYNEQFF	TGTGCCATCAGTGAATCGGGGACTAGCGGGAGGTACAATGAGCAGTTCTTC
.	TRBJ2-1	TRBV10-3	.	CAISEGQYNEQFF	TGTGCCATCAGTGAAGGGCAGTACAATGAGCAGTTCTTC
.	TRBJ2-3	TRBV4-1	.	CASSQTGSVAQYF	TGCGCCAGCAGCCAAACAGGGTCCGTGGCGCAGTATTTT
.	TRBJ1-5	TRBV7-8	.	CASSPDSRNQPQHF	TGTGCCAGCAGCCCGGACAGCCGCAATCAGCCCCAGCATTTT
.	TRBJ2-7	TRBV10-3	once	CAISSRDVAYEQYF	TGTGCCATCAGTAGTCGGGACGTAGCCTACGAGCAGTACTTC
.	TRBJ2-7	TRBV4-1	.	CASSQSTGGIYEQYF	TGCGCCAGCAGCCAGTCTACTGGGGGAATCTACGAGCAGTACTTC
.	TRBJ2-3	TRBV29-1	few	CSVEDWAESVDTQYF	TGCAGCGTTGAAGATTGGGCGGAGAGTGTCGATACGCAGTATTTT
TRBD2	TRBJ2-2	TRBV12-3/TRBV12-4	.	CASSGGLAGTGELFF	TGTGCCAGCAGTGGGGGACTAGCGGGAACCGGGGAGCTGTTTTTT
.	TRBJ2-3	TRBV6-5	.	CASSQAATRYF	TGTGCCAGCAGCCAGGCGGCGACGCGGTATTTT
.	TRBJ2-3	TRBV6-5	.	CASSLTVSTDTQYF	TGTGCCAGCAGTTTGACGGTTAGCACAGATACGCAGTATTTT
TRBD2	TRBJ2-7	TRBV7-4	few	CASSLPSGGGYEQYF	TGTGCCAGCAGCCTCCCGTCTGGGGGGGGCTACGAGCAGTACTTC
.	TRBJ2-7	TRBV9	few	CASSVGSSGDEQYF	TGTGCCAGCAGCGTGGGCAGCTCAGGCGACGAGCAGTACTTC
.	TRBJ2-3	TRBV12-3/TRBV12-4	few	CASSRAGTRAADTQYF	TGTGCCAGCAGCCGAGCCGGGACTCGGGCAGCGGATACGCAGTATTTT